The present entry profiles one T cell receptor (beta chain) with its context. No antigen is known for it. Profiled with immunoSEQ multiplex PCR; TCRdb holds only in-frame clones, not every one. The data show more than 80,000 clones, with 70% to 90% seen just once and 9% to 14% held by the top ten. The data were taken from a study of T cell responses to AZD1222 COVID-19 vaccine. Broader study findings: Among the donors, most were white British and more were female, and clonal diversity was possibly underestimated. Regions 160-218 and 743-854 held dominance among vaccine-associated CD4 TCRs, which spanned spike. At baseline, just six AZD1222 recipients tested seropositive.

V dropped 5 bases and J dropped 1; count of bases not matched to a gene: 2. Germline V gene lookup returns CDR1 LNHDA and CDR2 SQIVND (reference sequence). This CDR3 comprises 14 residues. The V and J genes are TRBV19 and TRBJ2-7; 10 nucleotides align to TRBD2. The sequence came from an adult who received the AZD1222 COVID-19 vaccine. Here the sequenced sample was peripheral blood, taken 28 days after the second AZD1222 dose. The CDR3 coding sequence is TGTGCCAGTAGTTTACTAGCGGGATCCTACGAGCAGTACTTC. Residues: CASSLLAGSYEQYF.